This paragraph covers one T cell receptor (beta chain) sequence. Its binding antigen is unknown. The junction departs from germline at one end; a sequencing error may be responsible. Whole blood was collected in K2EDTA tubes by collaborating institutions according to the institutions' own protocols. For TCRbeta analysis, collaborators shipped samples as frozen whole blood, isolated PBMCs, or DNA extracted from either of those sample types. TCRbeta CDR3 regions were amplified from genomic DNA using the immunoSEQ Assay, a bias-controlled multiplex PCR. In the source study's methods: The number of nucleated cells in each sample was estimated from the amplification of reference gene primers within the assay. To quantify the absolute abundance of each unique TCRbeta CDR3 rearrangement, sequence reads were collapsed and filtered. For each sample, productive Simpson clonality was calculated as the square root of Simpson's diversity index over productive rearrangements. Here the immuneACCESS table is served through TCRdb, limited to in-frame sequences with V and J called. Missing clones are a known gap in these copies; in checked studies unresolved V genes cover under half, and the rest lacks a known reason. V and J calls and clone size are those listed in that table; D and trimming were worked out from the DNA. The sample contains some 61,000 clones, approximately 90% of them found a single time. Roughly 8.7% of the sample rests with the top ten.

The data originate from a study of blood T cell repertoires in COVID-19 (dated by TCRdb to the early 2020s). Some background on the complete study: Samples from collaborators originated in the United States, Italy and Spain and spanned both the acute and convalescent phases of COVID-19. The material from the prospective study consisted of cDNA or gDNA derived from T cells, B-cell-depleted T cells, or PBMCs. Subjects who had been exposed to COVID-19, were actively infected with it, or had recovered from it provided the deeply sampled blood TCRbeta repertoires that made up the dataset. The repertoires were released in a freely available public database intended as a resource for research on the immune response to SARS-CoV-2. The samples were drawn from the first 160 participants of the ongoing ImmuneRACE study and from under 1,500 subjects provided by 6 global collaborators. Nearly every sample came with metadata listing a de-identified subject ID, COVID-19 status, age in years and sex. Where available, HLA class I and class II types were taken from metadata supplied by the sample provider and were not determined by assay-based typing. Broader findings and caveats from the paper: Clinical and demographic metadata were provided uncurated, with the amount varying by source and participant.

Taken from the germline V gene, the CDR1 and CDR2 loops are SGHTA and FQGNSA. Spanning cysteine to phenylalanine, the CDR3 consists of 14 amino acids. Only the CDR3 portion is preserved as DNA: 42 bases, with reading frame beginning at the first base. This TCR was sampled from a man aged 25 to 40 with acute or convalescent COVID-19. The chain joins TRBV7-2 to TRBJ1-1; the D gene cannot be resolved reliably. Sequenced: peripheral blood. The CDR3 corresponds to CASSVARRNTEAFF. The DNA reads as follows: TGTGCCAGCAGCGTAGCCAGGCGGAACACTGAAGCTTTCTTT.